Listed below are T cell receptor beta chains from one sample, sequenced in a study of T cells after yellow fever vaccination. TCRdb passed the 5' RACE reads through MiXCR, listing each CDR3 protein once. The profile shows around 340,000 distinct CDR3 sequences, roughly an eighth of them singletons. The sequenced sample was CD4+ T cells sorted from PBMCs, obtained 15 days after the yellow fever booster vaccination. These receptors originate from a man between 18 and 35 years old who received the YFV17D yellow fever vaccine. CDR3s include the opening cysteine and the closing phenylalanine or tryptophan. The order of the fields is clone size, D gene, V gene, J gene, CDR3 DNA, CDR3 protein. A D gene is named only where the DNA matches it firmly. Expanded clones get a size class; other rows say once, few or many, or leave the size out.

>few|-|TRBV21-1|TRBJ2-7
TGTGCCAGCAGCAAAGGGGACAACTCCTACGAGCAGTACTTC
CASSKGDNSYEQYF
>-|TRBD1|TRBV28|TRBJ2-2
TGTGCCAGCAGTTTCGGGGACAGGAACACCGGGGAGCTGTTTTTT
CASSFGDRNTGELFF
>few|TRBD1|TRBV18|TRBJ1-1
TGTGCCAGCTCCACGACAGGGGTAACTGAAGCTTTCTTT
CASSTTGVTEAFF
>-|-|TRBV6-5|TRBJ2-5
TGTGCCAGCAGTTACTCGGGGACGGGAGAGACCCAGTACTTC
CASSYSGTGETQYF
>-|-|TRBV7-9|TRBJ1-3
TGTGCCAGCAGCCTAAATCGGATTTTAACTGGAAACACCATATATTTT
CASSLNRILTGNTIYF
>many|TRBD1|TRBV7-9|TRBJ2-2
TGTGCCAGCAGAGGACCACTTCGGACAGGCCCCATGGCCGGGGAGCTGTTTTTT
CASRGPLRTGPMAGELFF
>-|-|TRBV10-3|TRBJ2-5
TGTGCCATCAGTGAGTCAAACGAGCGAGAGACCCAGTACTTC
CAISESNERETQYF
>few|-|TRBV3-1|TRBJ1-1
TGTGCCAGCAGCCAAGGGGTAGGGGCCCGCACTGAAGCTTTCTTT
CASSQGVGARTEAFF
>-|-|TRBV28|TRBJ2-2
TGTGCCAGCAGTTTAGCGGGGGCATTGAACACCGGGGAGCTGTTTTTT
CASSLAGALNTGELFF
>-|TRBD1|TRBV5-1|TRBJ1-6
TGCGCCAGCAGCATAGGACAGGACCCTAAGGCCCTCCACTTT
CASSIGQDPKALHF
>few|-|TRBV5-1|TRBJ2-5
TGCGCCAGCAGCGATCCGTCAGGGCCTCAAGAGACCCAGTACTTC
CASSDPSGPQETQYF
>many|-|TRBV4-2|TRBJ1-4
TGTGCCAGCAGCCAAGAGGGGGCGAGGGATGAAAAACTGTTTTTT
CASSQEGARDEKLFF
>-|-|TRBV11-2|TRBJ2-1
TGTGCCAGCAGCTCCTCGATAAATAATGAGCAGTTCTTC
CASSSSINNEQFF
>many|-|TRBV3-1|TRBJ2-3
TGTGCCAGCAGCCGACCCTTAGCAGATACGCAGTATTTT
CASSRPLADTQYF
>few|-|TRBV10-2|TRBJ1-2
TGCGCCAGCAGTGAGTGGCCGTTAAATGGCTACACCTTC
CASSEWPLNGYTF
>-|-|TRBV5-1|TRBJ1-4
TGCGCCAGCAGCCCCCGGTCGACGGATGAAAAACTGTTTTTT
CASSPRSTDEKLFF
>-|TRBD2|TRBV5-1|TRBJ2-5
TGCGCCAGCAGCTTGGCCCAGACTAGCAGGGAGACCCAGTACTTC
CASSLAQTSRETQYF
>few|-|TRBV12-3/TRBV12-4|TRBJ1-6
TGTGCCAGCAGTTTTCGGGCAGGGCCGGGTACTAATTCACCCCTCCACTTT
CASSFRAGPGTNSPLHF
>-|TRBD2|TRBV4-3|TRBJ2-5
TGCGCCAGCAGCCAAAACGCGGCTAGCGGCCAAGAGACCCAGTACTTC
CASSQNAASGQETQYF
>many|-|TRBV29-1|TRBJ2-5
TGCAGCGTTGAGCAGGGCCCCTTATGGGGAGAGACCCAGTACTTC
CSVEQGPLWGETQYF
>-|TRBD1|TRBV29-1|TRBJ2-3
TGCAGCTCGTTGCGCTCTAGGACAGGACTCACAGATACGCAGTATTTT
CSSLRSRTGLTDTQYF
>-|-|TRBV5-1|TRBJ1-4
TGCGCCAGCAGCTTGACCCTCTCCCAGGCAACTAATGAAAAACTGTTTTTT
CASSLTLSQATNEKLFF
>-|TRBD2|TRBV12-3/TRBV12-4|TRBJ2-1
TGTGCCAGCAGTGACGGGACTAGCCGGTTCTTC
CASSDGTSRFF
>few|-|TRBV6-2/TRBV6-3|TRBJ1-1
TGTGCCAGCAGTTACACTGAGGGTGACACTGAAGCTTTCTTT
CASSYTEGDTEAFF
>-|TRBD2|TRBV30|TRBJ2-5
TGTGCCGGACTAGCGGGGGGCCCGGAGACCCAGTACTTC
CAGLAGGPETQYF
>-|-|TRBV4-1|TRBJ2-1
TGCGCCAGCAGCCTTTTGGGTGATGAGCAGTTCTTC
CASSLLGDEQFF
>many|TRBD1|TRBV7-2|TRBJ1-1
TGTGCCAGCAGCTTCATGCAGGGGGGGGGCACTGAAGCTTTCTTT
CASSFMQGGGTEAFF
>-|-|TRBV12-3/TRBV12-4|TRBJ1-2
TGTGCCAGCAGTTTAGGGAACACGGCCCTGGGAGGCTACACCTTC
CASSLGNTALGGYTF
>few|TRBD2|TRBV20-1|TRBJ2-3
TGCAGTGCTAGGGATGCCGGGACTAGCGGGGGGGCAGATACGCAGTATTTT
CSARDAGTSGGADTQYF
>few|-|TRBV9|TRBJ2-1
TGTGCCAGCAGCCCTAGTTGGGTAATTGGCGATGAGCAGTTCTTC
CASSPSWVIGDEQFF
>many|-|TRBV27|TRBJ1-2
TGTGCCAGCAGTCGGCAAGGGTTCTACTATGGCTACACCTTC
CASSRQGFYYGYTF
>many|TRBD2|TRBV6-2/TRBV6-3|TRBJ2-7
TGTGCCAGCAGTTACGGGCCGGGACTAGCTACCTACGAGCAGTACTTC
CASSYGPGLATYEQYF
>few|-|TRBV4-3|TRBJ2-2
TGCGCCAGCAGCCAAGAGACGGGGAGACCCGGGGAGCTGTTTTTT
CASSQETGRPGELFF
>many|TRBD2|TRBV3-1|TRBJ2-3
TGTGCCAGCAGCCAACTAGAGCGGGACCGCACAGATACGCAGTATTTT
CASSQLERDRTDTQYF
>many|-|TRBV12-3/TRBV12-4|TRBJ1-1
TGTGCCAGCAGTTTTGCGAACACTGAAGCTTTCTTT
CASSFANTEAFF
>few|TRBD1|TRBV12-3/TRBV12-4|TRBJ2-2
TGTGCCAGCAGGGCCGGACAGGGAATCGGGGAGCTGTTTTTT
CASRAGQGIGELFF
>few|-|TRBV7-2|TRBJ2-3
TGTGCCAGCAGCTTCGAGGGGCTTGGCGCAGATACGCAGTATTTT
CASSFEGLGADTQYF